This entry lists 20 T cell receptor beta chains sequenced from one sample in a study of blood T cell repertoires in COVID-19. Clones were sequenced by immunoSEQ multiplex PCR, and TCRdb holds only the in-frame ones, with some missing. The repertoire has 95,000 or so clones, around 87% of them found once; the top ten carry 17%. The sequenced sample consisted of peripheral blood. These receptors were collected from a human donor in a cohort sampled during active COVID-19.

The chain is built from TRBV7-9 and TRBJ1-1, with D hard to call. The CDR3 length is 13 residues. Germline V gives CDR1 SEHNR, CDR2 FQNEAQ (reference sequence). Between the trimmed V and J ends, which lost 5 bases and 4 bases, there was a span of 11 bases. This chain's CDR3 is CASSTGGRTEAFF. CDR3 in DNA: TGTGCCAGCAGCACCGGTGGGCGCACTGAAGCTTTCTTT.

Concerning this clone itself: A junction boundary mismatches the germline segment, possibly from a read error. The chain employs TRBV7-9 and TRBJ1-3; 10 bases map to TRBD1. Germline loops: CDR1 SEHNR, CDR2 FQNEAQ (reference sequence). This CDR3 has 14 residues. CDR3 nucleotides: TGTGCCAGCAACTTAGGGACAGGGGCCAACACCATATATTTT. The encoded protein is CASNLGTGANTIYF.

This chain joins TRBV6-5 and TRBJ1-1, with a possible D match to TRBD1 (6 bases). CDR1 and CDR2 from the germline V gene are MNHEY and SVGAGI. Trimming shortened V by 4 bases and J by 2 bases, and 14 bases separated the two germline ends. The CDR3 covers 15 residues. In DNA, the CDR3 is TGTGCCAGCAGTTCGCAGGGGCTGGTAAACACTGAAGCTTTCTTT. Protein product: CASSSQGLVNTEAFF.

The chain has TRBV27 and TRBJ1-5, with 9 bases matching TRBD1. With V trimmed by 6 bases and J by 4 bases, 4 bases remained unmatched. The germline V gene encodes CDR1 MNHEY and CDR2 SMNVEV (reference sequence). The CDR3 runs to 14 residues. The CDR3 DNA sequence: TGTGCCAGCAGAAGGGACAGGGATAATCAGCCCCAGCATTTT. As protein: CASRRDRDNQPQHF.

This rearrangement joins TRBV24-1 to TRBJ2-3; TRBD2 aligns across 11 bases. The germline CDR1 and CDR2 sequences are KGHDR and SFDVKD. With 3 bases clipped from V and 4 bases from J, the junction kept 2 bases outside the gene matches. This CDR3 has 15 residues. CDR3 protein: CATSDLGLAADTQYF. In DNA, the CDR3 is TGTGCCACCAGTGATCTGGGACTAGCGGCAGATACGCAGTATTTT.

Concerning this clone itself: The junction departs from the called germline gene at one end, perhaps through a read error. This chain joins TRBV7-7 and TRBJ1-4; maybe TRBD1 (6 bases). The CDR3 is made up of 12 amino acids. CDR1 SSHAT and CDR2 FNYEAQ come from the germline V gene (reference sequence). The CDR3 sequence is CASSPDREKLFF. The CDR3, as DNA: TGTGCTAGCAGCCCCGACAGGGAAAAACTGTTTTTT.

The CDR3 reads CASSQGPGAAPRTGELFF. Written as DNA, the CDR3 is TGCGCCAGCAGCCAAGGCCCTGGGGCAGCTCCTCGCACCGGGGAGCTGTTTTTT. The chain uses TRBV4-1 and TRBJ2-2; D might be TRBD1 (5 bases). The CDR3 is made up of 18 amino acids. CDR1 and CDR2 (germline): MGHRA, YSYEKL. The V gene lost 1 base and the J gene lost 4 bases, with 19 bases spanning the gap.

The chain uses TRBV5-4 and TRBJ2-2; 9 nucleotides align to TRBD2. CDR3 size: 15 residues. Unmatched junction bases numbered 8, after V lost 7 bases and J lost 4 bases. Germline V gives CDR1 SGHNT, CDR2 YYREEE (reference sequence). The CDR3, as DNA: TGTGCCAGCCAGGGTGGGACTAGCTTCACCGGGGAGCTGTTTTTT. This codes for CASQGGTSFTGELFF.

The CDR3, as DNA: TGTGCCAGCAGCCAACGGGGGAGGGTCATCTACAATGAGCAGTTCTTC. It encodes CASSQRGRVIYNEQFF. V is TRBV11-2 and J is TRBJ2-1, with TRBD2 identical over 7 bases. The V gene end was trimmed by 5 bases and the J gene end by 3 bases; junction bases not matched to a gene: 10. The germline gives CDR1 SGHAT, CDR2 FQNNGV. The CDR3 extends over 16 amino acids.

The V and J genes are TRBV18 and TRBJ2-1; 7 bases line up with TRBD1. The length of the CDR3 is 13 residues. The germline V gene encodes CDR1 KGHSH and CDR2 LQKENI. Unmatched junction bases numbered 0, after V lost 3 bases and J lost 4 bases. This CDR3 is CASSPGQYNEQFF. The CDR3, as DNA: TGTGCCAGCTCACCGGGACAGTACAATGAGCAGTTCTTC.

The CDR3 DNA is TGTGCCAGTAGGGATACCGGGACAGGGAAAGGCACCCCCCTCCACTTT. Translating gives CASRDTGTGKGTPLHF. J is TRBJ1-6 and V is TRBV19, with 9 bases matching TRBD1. V lost 6 bases, J lost 13 bases, and 16 bases stayed unmatched. The CDR3 runs to 16 residues. Germline CDR1 and CDR2: LNHDA and SQIVND (reference sequence).

The chain has TRBV6-1 and TRBJ2-3, with D unclear. Trimming removed 1 base from V and 0 bases from J, with 8 bases in between. Per germline, CDR1 MNHNS and CDR2 SASEGT. This CDR3 has 15 amino acids. The CDR3 protein is CASSEDGHSTDTQYF. The CDR3 DNA follows: TGTGCCAGCAGTGAAGATGGGCATAGCACAGATACGCAGTATTTT.

V is TRBV7-9 and J is TRBJ2-7, with TRBD1 matching 9 bases. The ends lost 4 bases at V and 5 bases at J; junction bases unmatched: 6. Germline V gene sequence: CDR1 SEHNR, CDR2 FQNEAQ (reference sequence). This CDR3 contains 14 residues. CDR3 in DNA: TGTGCCAGCAGCTCATACAGGGGGCGAAACGAGCAGTACTTC. Translating gives CASSSYRGRNEQYF. The full variable domain, rest sourced from reference TRBV7-9 and TRBJ2-7, is DTGVSQNPRHKITKRGQNVTFRCDPISEHNRLYWYRQTLGQGPEFLTYFQNEAQLEKSRLLSDRFSAERPKGSFSTLEIQRTEQGDSAMYLCASSSYRGRNEQYFGPGTRLTVT.

The gene calls are TRBV6-1 and TRBJ2-7; D might be TRBD2 (6 bases). Trimming took 2 bases from V and 7 from J, leaving 18 bases between them. Per germline, CDR1 MNHNS and CDR2 SASEGT. This CDR3 comprises 15 residues. The CDR3 sequence: CASSEPGAGTREQYF. In nucleotides, the CDR3 is TGTGCCAGCAGTGAACCGGGAGCCGGTACTAGGGAGCAGTACTTC.

This chain links TRBV5-8 with TRBJ1-1, with 8 bases fitting TRBD1. Germline V gene lookup returns CDR1 SGHTS and CDR2 YDEGEE. This CDR3 has 15 residues. V was pared by 4 bases and J by 2 bases, with 7 bases of the junction left unmatched. CDR3 bases: TGTGCCAGCAGCAAAGGACAGGGTTTTAACACTGAAGCTTTCTTT. Translation: CASSKGQGFNTEAFF.

The genes are TRBV5-1 and TRBJ2-7; TRBD2 is a possible D gene (5 bases). This CDR3 contains 13 residues. Trimming cost V 0 bases and J 3 bases, with 7 bases left between them. Germline loops: CDR1 SGHRS, CDR2 YFSETQ. DNA of the CDR3: TGCGCCAGCAGCTTGGAGCGGAACTACGAGCAGTACTTC. Its protein product is CASSLERNYEQYF. The whole variable domain, filled in from reference TRBV5-1 and TRBJ2-7, reads KAGVTQTPRYLIKTRGQQVTLSCSPISGHRSVSWYQQTPGQGLQFLFEYFSETQRNKGNFPGRFSGRQFSNSRSEMNVSTLELGDSALYLCASSLERNYEQYFGPGTRLTVT.

The CDR3, as DNA: TGTGCCAGCAGCTTGAACAGGGGCGTGACTGAAGCTTTCTTT. Translating it yields CASSLNRGVTEAFF. The V call is TRBV5-6, the J call TRBJ1-1; 7 bases are shared with TRBD1. The V gene end was trimmed by 1 base and the J gene end by 5 bases; junction bases not matched to a gene: 5. CDR3 length equals 14 residues. CDR1 is SGHDT, CDR2 YYEEEE, per germline. Full variable domain (missing parts from reference TRBV5-6 and TRBJ1-1): DAGVTQSPTHLIKTRGQQVTLRCSPKSGHDTVSWYQQALGQGPQFIFQYYEEEERQRGNFPDRFSGHQFPNYSSELNVNALLLGDSALYLCASSLNRGVTEAFFGQGTRLTVV.

V gene TRBV5-1 combines with J gene TRBJ2-7; 10 bases match TRBD2. Germline CDR1 reads SGHRS; CDR2 reads YFSETQ. The V and J ends lost 5 bases and 2 bases, in that order; junction bases with no gene match: 7. The CDR3 extends over 15 amino acids. CDR3 protein: CASSIAGGLTYEQYF. The CDR3 coding sequence is TGCGCCAGCAGTATAGCGGGGGGTTTAACCTACGAGCAGTACTTC.

The rearrangement links TRBV29-1 to TRBJ1-1; D is uncertain. There are 12 residues in the CDR3. Trimming removed 7 bases at V and 10 bases at J, with 19 bases between. Germline V gene data show CDR1 as SQVTM and CDR2 as ANQGSEA. DNA of the CDR3: TGCAGCGGTCGGGTTTCGAGGTTGACAGCTTTCTTT. Residues: CSGRVSRLTAFF. The full variable domain, its missing parts supplied by reference TRBV29-1 and TRBJ1-1, is SAVISQKPSRDICQRGTSLTIQCQVDSQVTMMFWYRQQPGQSLTLIATANQGSEATYESGFVIDKFPISRPNLTFSTLTVSNMSPEDSSIYLCSGRVSRLTAFFGQGTRLTVV.

Comments on this clone: The same CDR3 arises from other DNA sequences in this sample as well. The chain carries TRBV27 and TRBJ1-5; D is ambiguous. The CDR3 contains 12 residues. CDR1 and CDR2 (germline): MNHEY, SMNVEV (reference sequence). The V end lost 3 bases, the J end lost 4 bases, and 4 bases lay between the germline ends. CDR3 sequence: CASSFRNQPQHF. CDR3 sequence (DNA): TGTGCCAGCAGTTTTAGAAATCAGCCCCAGCATTTT.